This T cell receptor beta chain was recorded in a study of shared T cell receptors in the human thymus. Only in-frame clones appear in the TCRdb table, and some are missing; sequencing was by immunoSEQ multiplex PCR. The sample yields approximately 580,000 clones, about four fifths seen once. The CDR3 consists of 17 residues. The ends lost 3 bases at V and 7 bases at J; junction bases unmatched: 10. CDR1 is MDHEN and CDR2 is SYDVKM in the germline V gene. This clone was found once. These data were also reused for a study on human thymus T cells.

Input material: thymocytes. The receptor comes from a boy in the first two years of life with a congenital heart defect. The genes are TRBV28 and TRBJ2-2; TRBD2 agrees at 11 bases. The CDR3: CASSLASGRPNNGELFF. The DNA of the CDR3 is TGTGCCAGCAGTTTGGCTAGCGGGAGGCCGAATAACGGGGAGCTGTTTTTT.